The 15 T cell receptor beta chains given below trace back to one sample, sequenced in a study of healthy donors' naive CD4 and CD8 T cells. A linear amplification protocol produced the TCR libraries from 500 ng of total RNA. TCRdb re-derived calls from the reads in MiXCR, one entry per CDR3 protein. The data contain roughly 200,000 distinct CDR3 sequences, 65% to 75% of them seen just once; the ten biggest clones take up roughly 2.3%. Sequenced material: naive CD4+ and CD8+ T cells sorted from blood, pooled from several donors. These receptors all stem from a pool of human donors in good health; the sample pools cells from several healthy donors.

The J gene is TRBJ2-1, the V gene TRBV12-3 or TRBV12-4, with 9 bases matching TRBD1. This CDR3 has 15 amino acids. With 7 bases clipped from V and 3 bases from J, the junction kept 7 bases outside the gene matches. CDR3 DNA: TGTGCCAGCACCCCAACAGGGGGCTTCTACAATGAGCAGTTCTTC. This encodes CASTPTGGFYNEQFF.

This clonotype appeared a single time. The chain joins TRBV19 to TRBJ2-7, with TRBD1 identical over 7 bases. The V segment lost 4 bases and the J segment 3 bases; nucleotides outside the gene matches: 6. Germline V gene data show CDR1 as LNHDA and CDR2 as SQIVND (reference sequence). The CDR3 spans 14 residues. The CDR3 is CASSRTGAVYEQYF. In DNA form, the CDR3 reads TGTGCCAGTAGTAGAACAGGGGCAGTCTACGAGCAGTACTTC.

This chain links TRBV27 with TRBJ1-1; a weak D match, TRBD1 (6 bases). With 5 bases removed from V and 3 bases from J, the gap between germline ends came to 7 bases. CDR1 is MNHEY, CDR2 SMNVEV, per germline (reference sequence). The CDR3 consists of 12 residues. The CDR3 DNA reads as TGTGCCAGCAGTACAGGGCACACTGAAGCTTTCTTT. This translates into CASSTGHTEAFF.

This clonotype has a handful of counts. This chain connects TRBV29-1 to TRBJ2-1, with D perhaps being TRBD1 or TRBD2 (5 bases each). Per germline, CDR1 SQVTM and CDR2 ANQGSEA. V was shortened by 4 bases and J by 6 bases, with 22 bases between the two germline ends. The CDR3 has 16 residues. This CDR3 reads CSVGDALRRGFNEQFF. CDR3 sequence (DNA): TGCAGCGTTGGGGACGCTCTTCGCCGGGGATTCAATGAGCAGTTCTTC.

This clonotype was counted a single time. This chain joins TRBV20-1 and TRBJ2-7; the D gene is possibly TRBD2 (5 bases). V was clipped by 5 bases and J by 4 bases, with 12 bases between them. CDR3 length: 12 amino acids. Germline V gene data show CDR1 as DFQATT and CDR2 as SNEGSKA (reference sequence). CDR3 loop: CSARSEAYEQYF. The CDR3 coding sequence is TGCAGTGCTCGGTCGGAGGCATACGAGCAGTACTTC.

As to this clonotype: The germline gene is not matched at one end of the junction; a read error may be the cause. V and J are TRBV4-2 and TRBJ2-7; 11 nucleotides align to TRBD2. The CDR3 is made up of 15 amino acids. Germline loops: CDR1 LGHNA, CDR2 YNFKEQ. CDR3 bases: TGCGCCAGCAGCCCTACTAGCGGGAGACCGTACGAGCAGTACTTC. This translates into CASSPTSGRPYEQYF.

V gene TRBV2 combines with J gene TRBJ2-2; possibly TRBD1 or TRBD2 for D (5 bases each). The germline V gene has CDR1 SNHLY and CDR2 FYNNEI. V was clipped by 5 bases and J by 6 bases, with 16 bases between them. This CDR3 contains 15 residues. The CDR3 region has the DNA TGTGCCAGCAGTCAGGGACCAGCGAATCCCGGGGAGCTGTTTTTT. Amino acid sequence: CASSQGPANPGELFF.

This clonotype was counted only a few times. The chain employs TRBV7-8 and TRBJ2-1; perhaps TRBD2 as D (5 bases). With 0 bases removed from V and 4 bases from J, the gap between germline ends came to 16 bases. The germline V gene encodes CDR1 SGHVS and CDR2 FQNEAQ. The length of the CDR3 is 17 residues. The CDR3 nucleotides are TGTGCCAGCAGCTTAGCGGCAGAGGAGGTTGCGTACAATGAGCAGTTCTTC. Its translation: CASSLAAEEVAYNEQFF.

This chain links TRBV27 with TRBJ2-7; D gene uncertain. Germline V CDR1 and CDR2: MNHEY, SMNVEV (reference sequence). Trimming took off 3 bases at V and 0 bases at J, with 9 bases between the two ends. The CDR3 is made up of 14 amino acids. The CDR3 sequence: CASSLISSSYEQYF. The CDR3 bases are TGTGCCAGCAGTTTGATCAGTAGCTCCTACGAGCAGTACTTC.

V usage is TRBV5-6 and J usage is TRBJ2-1; 10 nucleotides align to TRBD1. The CDR3 extends over 14 amino acids. J gave up 6 bases and V 3 bases, and 3 bases lay outside the gene matches. Germline lookup yields CDR1 SGHDT and CDR2 YYEEEE. CDR3 DNA sequence: TGTGCCAGCAGCTATGGGACAGGGGTCAATGAGCAGTTCTTC. It encodes CASSYGTGVNEQFF.

The rearrangement joins TRBV4-2 to TRBJ1-1; D is ambiguous. CDR1 and CDR2 (germline): LGHNA, YNFKEQ. This CDR3 is built from 13 residues. The V and J ends lost 4 bases and 5 bases respectively, with 11 bases between them. The CDR3 region has the DNA TGTGCCAGCAGCCTCGACCCGGGAACTGAAGCTTTCTTT. It translates to CASSLDPGTEAFF.

This rearrangement joins TRBV30 to TRBJ2-6; D ambiguous. The V and J ends lost 7 bases and 4 bases respectively, with 5 bases between them. Per germline, CDR1 GTSNPN and CDR2 SVGIG (reference sequence). There are 11 residues in the CDR3. For the CDR3, the DNA is TGTGCCTACCTCGGGGCCAACGTCCTGACTTTC. Protein product: CAYLGANVLTF.

There are a few counts of this clonotype. V and J are TRBV30 and TRBJ1-2; D perhaps matches TRBD1 (5 bases). The CDR3 runs to 12 residues. The V end was cut by 2 bases, the J end by 8 bases, with 12 bases between. Germline CDR1 GTSNPN, CDR2 SVGIG (reference sequence). The CDR3 DNA reads as TGTGCCTGGAGTTCCGGACACGGGGGCTACACCTTC. As protein: CAWSSGHGGYTF. The whole variable domain, filled in from reference TRBV30 and TRBJ1-2, reads SQTIHQWPATLVQPVGSPLSLECTVEGTSNPNLYWYRQAAGRGLQLLFYSVGIGQISSEVPQNLSASRPQDRQFILSSKKLLLSDSGFYLCAWSSGHGGYTFGSGTRLTVV.

The rearrangement links TRBV18 to TRBJ2-7, with 9 positions matching TRBD1. CDR1 and CDR2 (germline): KGHSH, LQKENI. There are 14 residues in the CDR3. V was pared by 3 bases and J by 7 bases, with 7 bases of the junction left unmatched. CDR3 coding DNA: TGTGCCAGCTCACCGGGACAGGGCCAGGGGGAGCAGTACTTC. Translating it yields CASSPGQGQGEQYF.

J is TRBJ2-7 and V is TRBV6-5; D is possibly TRBD1 (6 bases). CDR3 length: 15 residues. Germline V lookup: CDR1 MNHEY, CDR2 SVGAGI. The V end lost 0 bases, the J end lost 2 bases, and 11 bases lay between the germline ends. CDR3 nucleotides: TGTGCCAGCAGTTACTCGACGGCAGGGGCCTACGAGCAGTACTTC. Translation gives CASSYSTAGAYEQYF.